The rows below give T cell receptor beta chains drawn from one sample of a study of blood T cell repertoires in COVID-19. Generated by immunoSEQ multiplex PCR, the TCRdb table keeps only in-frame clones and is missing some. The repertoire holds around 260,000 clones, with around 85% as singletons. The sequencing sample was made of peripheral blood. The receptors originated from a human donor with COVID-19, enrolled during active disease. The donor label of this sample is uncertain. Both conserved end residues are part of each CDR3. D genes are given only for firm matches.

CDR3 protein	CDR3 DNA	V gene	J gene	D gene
CASSIAQAGADTQYF	TGTGCCAGTAGTATAGCCCAGGCGGGGGCAGATACGCAGTATTTT	TRBV19	TRBJ2-3	TRBD2
CASSPGTSHNEQFF	TGTGCCAGCAGCCCTGGGACTAGCCACAATGAGCAGTTCTTC	TRBV7-9	TRBJ2-1	TRBD2
CASSQSGPNTEAFF	TGTGCCAGCAGCCAATCGGGGCCGAACACTGAAGCTTTCTTT	TRBV16	TRBJ1-1	NA
CASSVGSEARDTQYF	TGTGCCAGCAGCGTAGGGTCCGAGGCACGGGATACGCAGTATTTT	TRBV9	TRBJ2-3	NA
CASTNSLGQGATEQYF	TGTGCCAGCACCAACTCCCTCGGACAGGGGGCAACCGAGCAGTACTTC	TRBV6-6	TRBJ2-7	TRBD1
CASSFGRDTEAFF	TGCGCCAGCAGCTTTGGCCGGGATACTGAAGCTTTCTTT	TRBV5-1	TRBJ1-1	NA
CASSGTGLVSPLHF	TGTGCCAGCAGCGGGACAGGGTTGGTTTCACCCCTCCACTTT	TRBV7-9	TRBJ1-6	TRBD1
CASSPGDRVYNEQFF	TGTGCCAGCAGCCCAGGGGACAGGGTATACAATGAGCAGTTCTTC	TRBV5-6	TRBJ2-1	TRBD1
CASSEDLAALTYNEQFF	TGTGCCAGCAGTGAAGACTTAGCGGCGCTCACCTACAATGAGCAGTTCTTC	TRBV6-1	TRBJ2-1	NA
CASSPPDRVNYGYTF	TGTGCCAGCAGTCCTCCCGACAGGGTTAACTATGGCTACACCTTC	TRBV28	TRBJ1-2	TRBD1
CASSARRLPTGQTYEQYF	TGTGCCAGCAGTGCCCGCCGATTACCGACAGGGCAAACATACGAGCAGTACTTC	TRBV2	TRBJ2-7	TRBD1
CASSRGGLEGDTQYF	TGTGCCAGCAGCCGGGGGGGACTAGAGGGAGATACGCAGTATTTT	TRBV5-4	TRBJ2-3	TRBD2